These T cell receptor beta chains were read from a single sample in a study of T cell responses to AZD1222 COVID-19 vaccine. Measured with immunoSEQ multiplex PCR; TCRdb has only the in-frame clones, and not every one. The data show around 99,000 clones, with 80% to 95% seen just once and about 9% held by the top ten. The sequenced sample was peripheral blood, obtained 28 days after the second AZD1222 dose. The receptors were sampled from an adult who received the AZD1222 COVID-19 vaccine. CDR3s include the opening cysteine and the closing phenylalanine or tryptophan. Fields, in order: J gene, V gene, clone size, D gene, CDR3 DNA, CDR3 protein. D genes are given only for firm matches. For some rows the clone size is stated as once, few or many, or as a class when expanded; others skip it.

TRBJ1-1	TRBV7-8	NA	NA	TGTGCCAGCAGCTCCTACACTAACAAGAACACTGAAGCTTTCTTT	CASSSYTNKNTEAFF
TRBJ2-2	TRBV18	NA	NA	TGTGCCAGCTCACCCCAGGCAAGCGGGGAGCTGTTTTTT	CASSPQASGELFF
TRBJ2-1	TRBV15	once	NA	TGTGCCACCAGCAAAAGGGGGGCCTACAATGAGCAGTTCTTC	CATSKRGAYNEQFF
TRBJ2-7	TRBV7-9	once	NA	TGTGCCAGCAGCTTAGCACATAATGCAGACGGGCAGTACTTC	CASSLAHNADGQYF
TRBJ2-5	TRBV5-1	NA	NA	TGCGCCAGCAGCCCAGGGACTGAGGGCTTCCAAGAGACCCAGTACTTC	CASSPGTEGFQETQYF
TRBJ2-3	TRBV2	once	NA	TGTGCCAGCAGTTTGGCAGATACGCAGTATTTT	CASSLADTQYF
TRBJ2-1	TRBV4-1	NA	NA	TGCGCCAGCAGCCAAGATGAGCGGTCCCCGACCAATGAGCAGTTCTTC	CASSQDERSPTNEQFF
TRBJ1-2	TRBV10-3	NA	NA	TGTGCCACATTAATCGGTCAACAGTCCTATGGCTACACCTTC	CATLIGQQSYGYTF
TRBJ2-2	TRBV11-2	NA	TRBD2	TGTGCCAGCAGCAGTACTAGCGGGACTGCCGGGGAGCTGTTTTTT	CASSSTSGTAGELFF
TRBJ2-2	TRBV2	once	NA	TGTGCCAGCATACTAGCCAAGAACACCGGGGAGCTGTTTTTT	CASILAKNTGELFF
TRBJ2-3	TRBV2	NA	NA	TGTGCCAGCAGTGAAGACAGCGACAGAACTTCGCAGTATTTT	CASSEDSDRTSQYF
TRBJ2-1	TRBV24-1	NA	TRBD2	TGTGCCACCAGTGATCCCTCCCCGGGAGGGCGGAATGAGCAGTTCTTC	CATSDPSPGGRNEQFF
TRBJ1-1	TRBV7-9	NA	TRBD1	TGTGCCTCCTCACAGGGGGCCATCATGAACACTGAAGCTTTCTTT	CASSQGAIMNTEAFF
TRBJ2-7	TRBV7-2	NA	NA	TGTGCCAGCAGCTTACAAGCGAACGAGCAGTACTTC	CASSLQANEQYF
TRBJ2-1	TRBV11-2	NA	NA	TGTGCCAGCAGCTTGTCGCTAGACAATGAGCAGTTCTTC	CASSLSLDNEQFF
TRBJ1-2	TRBV19	few	NA	TGTGCCAGTAGTATTATTCCGGGCGGCTACACCTTC	CASSIIPGGYTF
TRBJ2-7	TRBV11-2	NA	TRBD2	TGTGCCAGCAGCTTAGCGGGAGGGCTCAACGAGCAGTACTTC	CASSLAGGLNEQYF
TRBJ2-3	TRBV27	once	NA	TGTGCCAGCAGTTCCCCGTCTGGGACAGATACGCAGTATTTT	CASSSPSGTDTQYF
TRBJ1-1	TRBV6-1	NA	NA	TGTGCCAGCAGTGAAGCGCCCGGGTACACTGAAGCTTTCTTT	CASSEAPGYTEAFF
TRBJ2-7	TRBV7-2	NA	TRBD2	TGTGCCAGCAGCTTAGAGGGACTAGGGGGCGAGCAGTACTTC	CASSLEGLGGEQYF
TRBJ2-2	TRBV6-5	once	TRBD1	TGTGCCAGCAGACTACAGGGGTCCACCGGGGAGCTGTTTTTT	CASRLQGSTGELFF
TRBJ2-7	TRBV29-1	NA	TRBD1	TGCAGCGTTGAAACAGGGGGCCACGAGCAGTACTTC	CSVETGGHEQYF
TRBJ1-5	TRBV27	NA	NA	TGTGCCACCCGATGGGCAGGCAATAGCAATCAGCCCCAGCATTTT	CATRWAGNSNQPQHF
TRBJ2-2	TRBV29-1	NA	NA	TGCAGCGTTGATTTAAGCGGGAACACCGGGGAGCTGTTTTTT	CSVDLSGNTGELFF
TRBJ2-1	TRBV13	once	NA	TGTGCCAGCAGCTTAGGGATGGGTACCTACAATGAGCAGTTCTTC	CASSLGMGTYNEQFF
TRBJ1-2	TRBV5-1	NA	NA	TGCGCCAGCAGCACGGTGGGGGGGCAGGAATATGGCTACACCTTC	CASSTVGGQEYGYTF
TRBJ1-5	TRBV15	NA	NA	TGTGCCACCAGCAGAGAACAATGGGTTGATCAGCCCCAGCATTTT	CATSREQWVDQPQHF
TRBJ1-5	TRBV28	NA	NA	TGTGCCAGCAGTTCCCGGGGGGGGACGGGCAATCAGCCCCAGCATTTT	CASSSRGGTGNQPQHF
TRBJ2-7	TRBV28	NA	TRBD2	TGTGCCAGCAGCAGTTTAGCGGGAGGCTTCCGGCGGTACTTC	CASSSLAGGFRRYF
TRBJ2-1	TRBV7-9	NA	TRBD2	TGTGCCAGCAGCTTTAGCGGGAGTACCTACAATGAGCAGTTCTTC	CASSFSGSTYNEQFF
TRBJ2-1	TRBV29-1	once	TRBD2	TGCAGCGCACGCGGAACTAGCGGGAGGGGCTACAATGAGCAGTTCTTC	CSARGTSGRGYNEQFF
TRBJ2-7	TRBV6-5	NA	TRBD1	TGTGCCAGCAGACCAGGACAGGGGGGAAACGAGCAGTACTTC	CASRPGQGGNEQYF
TRBJ2-2	TRBV27	NA	NA	TGTGCCAGCAGTCACGGGACGGCTAGTGCGAACACCGGGGAGCTGTTTTTT	CASSHGTASANTGELFF
TRBJ1-2	TRBV27	NA	TRBD1	TGTGCCAGCAGTCACGACAGGGGTTATGGCTACACCTTC	CASSHDRGYGYTF
TRBJ2-1	TRBV6-6	NA	NA	TGTGCCAGCTTGGAAAGTGGGCAGAAAAACAATGAGCAGTTCTTC	CASLESGQKNNEQFF
TRBJ2-7	TRBV10-3	NA	NA	TGTGCCATCAGACCTTCCGGCAGGTCAACCTACGAGCAGTACTTC	CAIRPSGRSTYEQYF
TRBJ2-3	TRBV19	NA	NA	TGTGCCAGTAGTCCCAGCACAGGGGGGGCAGATACGCAGTATTTT	CASSPSTGGADTQYF
TRBJ1-2	TRBV28	NA	TRBD1	TGTGCCAGCAGTATGCAGGGGGGAAACTATGGCTACACCTTC	CASSMQGGNYGYTF
TRBJ1-6	TRBV27	NA	NA	TGTGCCAGCAGTTGGGGTTCGGGACACGTTCGCTCCTATAATTCACCCCTCCACTTT	CASSWGSGHVRSYNSPLHF
TRBJ1-2	TRBV28	NA	NA	TGTGCCAGCAGTTTATTAGTTACAGTCTATGGCTACACCTTC	CASSLLVTVYGYTF
TRBJ2-7	TRBV2	once	TRBD1	TGTGCCAGCAGTGGCCCAGCCTTGACAGGGGCGCTAAGCTCCTACGAGCAGTACTTC	CASSGPALTGALSSYEQYF
TRBJ2-7	TRBV9	NA	TRBD1	TGTGCCAGCAGCGTAAATATGACAGGGAGCTCCTACGAGCAGTACTTC	CASSVNMTGSSYEQYF
TRBJ2-1	TRBV19	NA	TRBD2	TGTGCCAGTCGACCGGCCCCCGGGACTAGCGGAGGGAATGAGCAGTTCTTC	CASRPAPGTSGGNEQFF
TRBJ1-2	TRBV7-2	few	TRBD1	TGTGCCAGCAGCCAAACAGGGGTTTTAAGCTATGGCTACACCTTC	CASSQTGVLSYGYTF
TRBJ2-7	TRBV27	NA	TRBD1	TGTGCCAGCAGTTCCCTTACCGGGACAGGGTTCTACGAGCAGTACTTC	CASSSLTGTGFYEQYF
TRBJ1-3	TRBV7-2	NA	NA	TGTGCCAGCAGCTCGGGACACTACTCTGGAAACACCATATATTTT	CASSSGHYSGNTIYF